The 5 T cell receptor beta chains below come from one sample, sequenced in a study of T cells in localized non-small cell lung cancer. Here immunoSEQ multiplex PCR was the method, and the copy in TCRdb shows in-frame clones only, minus some. The table lists 20,000 to 25,000 clones, 75% to 90% of them singletons. Source: PBMCs, taken before any cancer treatment. All receptors come from a man aged 40-75 years with stage II squamous cell lung carcinoma.

This clone showed up just once. The chain is built from TRBV5-6 and TRBJ1-1; D not resolved. The germline V gene has CDR1 SGHDT and CDR2 YYEEEE. The CDR3 contains 14 residues. With 3 bases removed from V and 5 bases from J, the gap between germline ends came to 14 bases. Here the CDR3 DNA reads TGTGCCAGCAGCTACCCAACGGGAGGGACTGAAGCTTTCTTT. As protein: CASSYPTGGTEAFF. Using reference TRBV5-6 and TRBJ1-1 for the parts outside the CDR3, the full variable domain is DAGVTQSPTHLIKTRGQQVTLRCSPKSGHDTVSWYQQALGQGPQFIFQYYEEEERQRGNFPDRFSGHQFPNYSSELNVNALLLGDSALYLCASSYPTGGTEAFFGQGTRLTVV.

The chain uses TRBV7-8 and TRBJ2-2, with D possibly called TRBD1 or TRBD2 (5 bases each). Trimming took 1 base from V and 5 from J, leaving 17 bases between them. The CDR3 is made up of 17 amino acids. Germline assignment: CDR1 SGHVS and CDR2 FQNEAQ. CDR3 in amino acids: CASSLDAGNRRTGELFF. CDR3 DNA: TGTGCCAGCAGCTTAGATGCGGGTAACAGGCGAACCGGGGAGCTGTTTTTT.

CDR3 loop: CASSEIGRARFGEQYF. DNA for the CDR3: TGTGCCAGCAGCGAGATCGGGAGGGCCAGATTCGGCGAGCAGTACTTC. The chain has TRBV5-6 and TRBJ2-5; 8 bases align to TRBD2. The J call may not be correct, given that the DNA end is closer to TRBJ2-7. The CDR3 is 16 amino acids. In germline, CDR1 is SGHDT, CDR2 YYEEEE.

This sequence joins TRBV5-1 and TRBJ2-6; the D is unclear. Germline V gene lookup returns CDR1 SGHRS and CDR2 YFSETQ. The CDR3 has 14 residues. Trimming removed 0 bases from V and 1 base from J, with 2 bases in between. Here the CDR3 reads CASSLGSGANVLTF. The CDR3 nucleotides read TGCGCCAGCAGCTTGGGGTCTGGGGCCAACGTCCTGACTTTC.

The rearrangement links TRBV7-8 to TRBJ1-5, with 7 nucleotides matching TRBD1. The CDR3 runs 15 residues. Losses at the gene ends were 0 bases for V and 4 bases for J; bases not matched to a gene: 3. Germline assignment: CDR1 SGHVS and CDR2 FQNEAQ. The CDR3 spells CASSLATGPNQPQHF. The CDR3, as DNA: TGTGCCAGCAGCTTAGCGACAGGGCCTAATCAGCCCCAGCATTTT.